What follows are 9 T cell receptor beta chains derived from one specimen sequenced in a study of low-dose radiotherapy and immunotherapy resistance in tumors. Covering alpha and beta chains, TRAV- and TRBV-specific primers were used for the first-strand cDNA. Amplification of TCRs used a constant-region primer and V-primer adapter for 20 PCR cycles. A single record per CDR3 protein comes from TCRdb applying MiXCR to the reads. The sample has under 35,000 distinct CDR3 sequences; under 55% are singletons. Indicated time point: after trial treatment. The treatment was: LDRT plus nivolumab, ipilimumab, low-dose cyclophosphamide and aspirin (RACIN trial). Sequenced here: PBMCs, sampled after low-dose radiotherapy plus immunotherapy. All receptors derive from a male donor with gallbladder cancer.

This clonotype was counted a few times. The chain carries TRBV5-1 and TRBJ1-1; no reliable D call. The CDR3 has 15 amino acids. The germline CDR1 and CDR2 sequences are SGHRS and YFSETQ. Between the trimmed V and J ends, which lost 0 bases and 0 bases, there was a span of 9 bases. The CDR3 reads CASSLVGGLNTEAFF. The CDR3 region has the DNA TGCGCCAGCAGCTTGGTCGGAGGGCTGAACACTGAAGCTTTCTTT.

This clonotype is categorized as medium-sized. The chain combines TRBV11-2 with TRBJ2-2; 12 nucleotides match TRBD1. This CDR3 comprises 17 residues. The J segment lost 4 bases and the V segment lost 1 base, leaving 4 bases of the junction unmatched. Germline loops: CDR1 SGHAT, CDR2 FQNNGV. Written as DNA, the CDR3 is TGTGCCAGCAGCTTAGCCCCGGGACAGGGGGCCACCGGGGAGCTGTTTTTT. Translation gives CASSLAPGQGATGELFF. The entire variable domain, with the rest obtained from reference TRBV11-2 and TRBJ2-2, is as follows: EAGVAQSPRYKIIEKRQSVAFWCNPISGHATLYWYQQILGQGPKLLIQFQNNGVVDDSQLPKDRFSAERLKGVDSTLKIQPAKLEDSAVYLCASSLAPGQGATGELFFGEGSRLTVL.

V usage is TRBV5-6 and J usage is TRBJ2-1, with 8 bases identical to TRBD2. In germline, CDR1 is SGHDT, CDR2 YYEEEE. V was clipped by 2 bases and J by 4 bases; unmatched bases: 5. This CDR3 has 15 amino acids. The CDR3: CASSFGGRTYNEQFF. Here the CDR3 DNA reads TGTGCCAGCAGCTTCGGCGGGAGGACATACAATGAGCAGTTCTTC.

The chain combines TRBV18 with TRBJ1-1; D unresolved. Germline-derived CDR1 and CDR2 are KGHSH and LQKENI. The CDR3 length is 14 residues. Between the trimmed V and J ends, which lost 3 bases and 5 bases, there was a span of 13 bases. The chain's CDR3 is CASSPAGEGTEAFF. The CDR3 nucleotides are TGTGCCAGCTCACCGGCGGGCGAGGGAACTGAAGCTTTCTTT.

This clonotype was counted between two and nine times. The V and J genes are TRBV3-1 and TRBJ1-1, with D unresolved. The V and J ends lost 6 bases and 5 bases respectively, with 16 bases between them. This CDR3 contains 14 residues. Germline V lookup: CDR1 LGHDT, CDR2 YNNKEL (reference sequence). CDR3 protein: CASRPTEGYTEAFF. CDR3 bases: TGTGCCAGCAGACCGACGGAGGGTTATACTGAAGCTTTCTTT.

The J gene is TRBJ2-7, the V gene TRBV5-1; 11 nucleotides align to TRBD1. The germline V gene encodes CDR1 SGHRS and CDR2 YFSETQ. J gave up 5 bases and V 4 bases, and 11 bases lay outside the gene matches. The CDR3 length is 16 residues. This CDR3 reads CASSLSPGQGVDEQYF. The DNA for the CDR3 is TGCGCCAGCAGCCTGAGCCCGGGACAGGGGGTTGACGAGCAGTACTTC.

This clonotype was picked up many times. This rearrangement joins TRBV7-6 to TRBJ2-5; 9 bases are a match to TRBD1. Per the germline V gene, CDR1 is SGHVS and CDR2 is FNYEAQ. There are 16 residues in the CDR3. The J segment lost 5 bases and the V segment lost 2 bases, leaving 9 bases of the junction unmatched. CDR3 sequence: CASSLKVRDREETQYF. DNA for the CDR3: TGTGCCAGCAGCTTAAAGGTCCGGGACAGGGAGGAGACCCAGTACTTC.

This clonotype has a count of ten or more. The chain employs TRBV29-1 and TRBJ1-2, with D hard to call. This CDR3 has 12 amino acids. V lost 5 bases and J lost 7, with 14 bases in between. Germline CDR1 and CDR2: SQVTM and ANQGSEA. The CDR3 DNA is TGCAGCGTTCCCACCCTGCGGGCTGGCTACACCTTC. Encoded protein: CSVPTLRAGYTF.

The chain is built from TRBV12-3 or TRBV12-4 and TRBJ2-4; 9 bases fit TRBD1. The CDR3 has 16 residues. V lost 6 bases and J lost 3; bases outside the gene matches: 9. In DNA, the CDR3 is TGTGCCAGCAGCCGGGACAGGGTAGAAAGCAAAAACATTCAGTACTTC. Translating it yields CASSRDRVESKNIQYF.